This TCR beta chain is drawn from a study of T cell responses to AZD1222 COVID-19 vaccine. The V end lost 3 bases, the J end lost 4 bases, and 10 bases lay between the germline ends. Germline V gives CDR1 LNHDA, CDR2 SQIVND (reference sequence). The CDR3 length is 14 residues. Method: immunoSEQ multiplex PCR; TCRdb's copy keeps in-frame clones and lacks some. In the table there are tens of thousands of clones, approximately 80% of which are singletons. The rearrangement uses TRBV19 and TRBJ1-5; D is possibly TRBD1 (5 bases). This specimen was peripheral blood, taken 28 days after the second AZD1222 dose. The source of this sequence is an adult who received the AZD1222 COVID-19 vaccine. The CDR3 protein is CASSMKAGNQPQHF. CDR3 bases: TGTGCCAGTAGTATGAAGGCAGGGAATCAGCCCCAGCATTTT.